These 16 T cell receptor beta chains came from one sample sequenced in a study of radiation and T cells in renal cell carcinoma. This sample's treatment: treatment-naive control, cytoreductive nephrectomy. Some clones are missing from TCRdb's copy, which holds only in-frame ones; the method was immunoSEQ multiplex PCR. The table has roughly 3,600 clones, over 70% seen once. The sample in question was tumor tissue, obtained from a patient whose treatment was nephrectomy without radiotherapy. Source of these receptors: a man aged 45-65 years with renal cell carcinoma.

The chain has TRBV13 and TRBJ2-7; TRBD1 matches at 8 bases. Looked up from germline, CDR1 is PRHDT and CDR2 is FYEKMQ (reference sequence). The CDR3 loop spans 17 amino acids. V lost 4 bases and J lost 7; bases outside the gene matches: 18. This CDR3 is CASSWVRDRRRAVEQYF. CDR3 sequence (DNA): TGTGCCAGCAGCTGGGTCCGGGACAGGCGACGGGCGGTGGAGCAGTACTTC. The entire variable domain, with the rest obtained from reference TRBV13 and TRBJ2-7, is as follows: AAGVIQSPRHLIKEKRETATLKCYPIPRHDTVYWYQQGPGQDPQFLISFYEKMQSDKGSIPDRFSAQQFSDYHSELNMSSLELGDSALYFCASSWVRDRRRAVEQYFGPGTRLTVT.

This sequence joins TRBV7-9 and TRBJ2-5, with 8 bases fitting TRBD2. The germline V gene has CDR1 SEHNR and CDR2 FQNEAQ (reference sequence). V was pared by 3 bases and J by 3 bases, with 15 bases of the junction left unmatched. CDR3 length equals 18 residues. CDR3 residues: CASSFSRRGVTDEETQYF. DNA of the CDR3: TGTGCCAGCAGCTTCTCTAGGCGGGGGGTGACAGACGAAGAGACCCAGTACTTC.

This clone was detected only once. The rearrangement links TRBV7-2 to TRBJ2-6, with 12 positions matching TRBD1. Trimming cost V 5 bases and J 2 bases; bases outside gene matches: 7. CDR1 is SGHTA, CDR2 FQGNSA, per germline. This CDR3 comprises 18 residues. CDR3 residues: CASSPGQGASTGANVLTF. CDR3 nucleotides: TGTGCCAGCAGCCCGGGACAGGGGGCGAGTACTGGGGCCAACGTCCTGACTTTC.

The sample holds a few counts of this clone. The rearrangement uses TRBV29-1 and TRBJ2-4; D tentatively reads TRBD1 or TRBD2 (6 bases each). CDR1 and CDR2 from the germline V gene are SQVTM and ANQGSEA. The CDR3 length is 13 residues. V was cut by 7 bases and J by 7 bases, with 17 bases left in between. CDR3 nucleotide sequence: TGCAGCGCCCCTGGGGGGCAGGATAACATTCAGTACTTC. It specifies CSAPGGQDNIQYF.

This clone was seen a handful of times. This chain joins TRBV9 and TRBJ1-3; D gene unclear. V dropped 0 bases and J dropped 4 bases, with 8 bases sitting between them. This CDR3 spans 14 amino acids. In germline, CDR1 is SGDLS, CDR2 YYNGEE. CDR3 DNA: TGTGCCAGCAGCGTAGGGTTGTCCGGAAACACCATATATTTT. This sequence encodes CASSVGLSGNTIYF.

This chain joins TRBV25-1 and TRBJ2-7; possible D gene TRBD1, 5 bases. The CDR3 is 13 residues long. Trimming removed 4 bases at V and 2 bases at J, with 9 bases between. The V gene's germline CDR1 is MGHDK and CDR2 SYGVNS. DNA of the CDR3: TGTGCCAGCAGTGTCACAGGAACCTACGAGCAGTACTTC. Protein product: CASSVTGTYEQYF.

The J gene is TRBJ2-2, the V gene TRBV5-6; no clear D. V lost 7 bases and J lost 7, with 8 bases in between. CDR1 and CDR2 from the germline V gene are SGHDT and YYEEEE. There are 11 residues in the CDR3. The CDR3 sequence: CASHVGGELFF. CDR3 DNA sequence: TGTGCCAGCCACGTAGGCGGGGAGCTGTTTTTT.

The chain recombines TRBV28 with TRBJ1-2; D may be TRBD1 (5 bases). Germline CDR1 reads MDHEN; CDR2 reads SYDVKM. CDR3 length: 13 amino acids. Trimming removed 3 bases at V and 2 bases at J, with 7 bases between. The CDR3 spells CASSFEGNYGYTF. The CDR3 DNA is TGTGCCAGCAGTTTTGAGGGGAACTATGGCTACACCTTC.

The V and J genes are TRBV7-8 and TRBJ1-3, with D unclear. CDR1 and CDR2 (germline): SGHVS, FQNEAQ. CDR3 size: 13 residues. V was pared by 6 bases and J by 0 bases, with 6 bases between. The DNA for the CDR3 is TGTGCCAGCAGTTGGAGCTCTGGAAACACCATATATTTT. It is translated as CASSWSSGNTIYF.

The chain has TRBV5-6 and TRBJ2-2, with D uncertain. Trimming removed 3 bases at V and 0 bases at J, with 6 bases between. Germline CDR1 reads SGHDT; CDR2 reads YYEEEE. This CDR3 has 14 residues. The CDR3 region is CASSWVANTGELFF. CDR3 in DNA: TGTGCCAGCAGCTGGGTGGCGAACACCGGGGAGCTGTTTTTT.

V is TRBV6-1 and J is TRBJ1-1, with D unclear. Between the trimmed V and J ends, which lost 7 bases and 1 base, there was a span of 10 bases. The V gene's germline CDR1 is MNHNS and CDR2 SASEGT. The CDR3 contains 13 residues. The CDR3 DNA follows: TGTGCCAGCAAAGGGCAAGAGAACACTGAAGCTTTCTTT. Translation gives CASKGQENTEAFF.

This clone was seen a single time. The rearrangement uses TRBV19 and TRBJ1-4, with TRBD1 matching over 11 bases. The V gene end was trimmed by 5 bases and the J gene end by 8 bases; junction bases not matched to a gene: 4. The germline CDR1 and CDR2 sequences are LNHDA and SQIVND (reference sequence). CDR3 size: 14 residues. CDR3 sequence reads: CASSSRTGGEKLFF. The CDR3 DNA reads TGTGCCAGTAGTTCAAGGACAGGGGGCGAAAAACTGTTTTTT. Based on the CDR3 plus reference TRBV19 and TRBJ1-4, the full variable domain is DGGITQSPKYLFRKEGQNVTLSCEQNLNHDAMYWYRQDPGQGLRLIYYSQIVNDFQKGDIAEGYSVSREKKESFPLTVTSAQKNPTAFYLCASSSRTGGEKLFFGSGTQLSVL.

The chain couples TRBV29-1 to TRBJ1-1; no definite D call. Trimming removed 0 bases from V and 2 bases from J, with 10 bases in between. Germline CDR1 SQVTM, CDR2 ANQGSEA. This CDR3 contains 14 residues. CDR3 sequence (DNA): TGCAGCGTTGAAGATATGGCGGGTAACACTGAAGCTTTCTTT. This gives the protein CSVEDMAGNTEAFF.

This chain connects TRBV28 to TRBJ1-4; possible D gene TRBD1, 5 bases. Germline-derived CDR1 and CDR2 are MDHEN and SYDVKM. Trimming removed 6 bases from V and 5 bases from J, with 16 bases in between. The CDR3 length is 15 residues. This CDR3 reads CASSLGQTENEKLFF. CDR3 in DNA: TGTGCCAGCAGCTTGGGGCAGACCGAAAATGAAAAACTGTTTTTT.

This clone was seen more than once but under ten times. The CDR3 loop is CASQGRGGYGYTF. In DNA form, the CDR3 reads TGTGCCAGCCAAGGGAGGGGAGGGTATGGCTACACCTTC. The chain recombines TRBV6-1 with TRBJ1-2; the D gene is possibly TRBD1 (5 bases). V was clipped by 8 bases and J by 5 bases, with 15 bases between them. The V gene's germline CDR1 is MNHNS and CDR2 SASEGT. The CDR3 has 13 amino acids.

The chain carries TRBV30 and TRBJ1-2; 7 nucleotides align to TRBD1. Germline CDR1 is GTSNPN and CDR2 is SVGIG (reference sequence). The CDR3 consists of 14 residues. After removal of 2 bases from V and 4 bases from J, the junction contained 7 bases not matched to a gene. CDR3 sequence: CAWSMGQPFYGYTF. CDR3 DNA: TGTGCCTGGAGTATGGGACAGCCATTCTATGGCTACACCTTC.